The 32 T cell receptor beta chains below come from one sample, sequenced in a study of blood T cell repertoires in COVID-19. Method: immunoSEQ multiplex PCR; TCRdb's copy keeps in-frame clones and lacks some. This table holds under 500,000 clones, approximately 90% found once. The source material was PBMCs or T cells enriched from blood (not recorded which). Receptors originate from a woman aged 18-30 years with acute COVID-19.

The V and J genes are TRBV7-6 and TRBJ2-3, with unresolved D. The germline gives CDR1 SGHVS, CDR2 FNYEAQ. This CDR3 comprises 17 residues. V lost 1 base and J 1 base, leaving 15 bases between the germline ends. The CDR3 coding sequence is TGTGCCAGCAGCTTAGGTTTGTCTTCCCAGGGCACAGATACGCAGTATTTT. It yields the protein CASSLGLSSQGTDTQYF.

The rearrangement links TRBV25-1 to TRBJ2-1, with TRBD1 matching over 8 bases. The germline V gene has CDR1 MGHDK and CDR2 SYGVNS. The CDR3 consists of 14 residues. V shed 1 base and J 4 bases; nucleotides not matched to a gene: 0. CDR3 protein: CASSEWDRYNEQFF. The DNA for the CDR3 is TGTGCCAGCAGTGAATGGGACAGGTACAATGAGCAGTTCTTC.

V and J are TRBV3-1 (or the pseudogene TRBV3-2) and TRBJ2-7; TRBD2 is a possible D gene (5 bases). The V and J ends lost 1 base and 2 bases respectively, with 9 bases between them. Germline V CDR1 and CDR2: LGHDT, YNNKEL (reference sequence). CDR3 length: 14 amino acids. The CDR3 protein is CASSQADGAYEQYF. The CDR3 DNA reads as TGTGCCAGCAGCCAAGCGGACGGGGCCTACGAGCAGTACTTC.

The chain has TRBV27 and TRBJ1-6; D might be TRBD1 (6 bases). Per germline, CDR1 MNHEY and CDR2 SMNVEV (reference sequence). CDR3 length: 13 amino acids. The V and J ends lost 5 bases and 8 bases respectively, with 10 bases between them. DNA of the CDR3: TGTGCCAGCAGTGCGCCAGGGGATTCACCCCTCCACTTT. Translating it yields CASSAPGDSPLHF.

The CDR3: CASSEQRASNEQFF. The DNA for the CDR3 is TGTGCCAGCAGTGAACAGAGGGCTTCCAATGAGCAGTTCTTC. The chain recombines TRBV2 with TRBJ2-1; TRBD2 is a possible D gene (5 bases). In germline, CDR1 is SNHLY, CDR2 FYNNEI. Trimming shortened V by 2 bases and J by 6 bases, and 11 bases separated the two germline ends. This CDR3 comprises 14 residues.

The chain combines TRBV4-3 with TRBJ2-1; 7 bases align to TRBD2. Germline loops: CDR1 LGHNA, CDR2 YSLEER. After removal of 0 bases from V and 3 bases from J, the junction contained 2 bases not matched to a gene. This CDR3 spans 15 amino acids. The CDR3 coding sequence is TGCGCCAGCAGCCAAGATGGGGGGGTCTACAATGAGCAGTTCTTC. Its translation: CASSQDGGVYNEQFF.

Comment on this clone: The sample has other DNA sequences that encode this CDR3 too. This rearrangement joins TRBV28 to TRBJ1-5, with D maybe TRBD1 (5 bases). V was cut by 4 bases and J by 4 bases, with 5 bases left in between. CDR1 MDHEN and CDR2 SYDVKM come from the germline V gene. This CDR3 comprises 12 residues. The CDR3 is CASSSGNQPQHF. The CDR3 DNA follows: TGTGCCAGCAGTTCAGGGAATCAGCCCCAGCATTTT.

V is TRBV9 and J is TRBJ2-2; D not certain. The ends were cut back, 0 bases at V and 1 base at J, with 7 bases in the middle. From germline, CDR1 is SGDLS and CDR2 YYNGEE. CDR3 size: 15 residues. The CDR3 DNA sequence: TGTGCCAGCAGCGTAGACAGAAAGAACACCGGGGAGCTGTTTTTT. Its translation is CASSVDRKNTGELFF.

The CDR3 coding sequence is TGTGCCAGCAGCTTAGCTGCAGGATCATCTGGGGCCAACGTCCTGACTTTC. Protein: CASSLAAGSSGANVLTF. J is TRBJ2-6 and V is TRBV7-2, with D uncertain. This CDR3 spans 17 amino acids. CDR1 SGHTA and CDR2 FQGNSA come from the germline V gene. V gave up 0 bases and J gave up 1 base, with 10 bases separating them.

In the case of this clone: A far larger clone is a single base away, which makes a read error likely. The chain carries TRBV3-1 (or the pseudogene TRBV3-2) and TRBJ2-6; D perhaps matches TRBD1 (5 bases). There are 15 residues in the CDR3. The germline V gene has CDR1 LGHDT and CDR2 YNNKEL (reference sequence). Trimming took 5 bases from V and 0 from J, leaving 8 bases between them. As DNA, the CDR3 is TGTGCCAGCAGCTTCGACAGCTCTGGGGCCAACGTCCTGACTTTC. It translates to CASSFDSSGANVLTF.

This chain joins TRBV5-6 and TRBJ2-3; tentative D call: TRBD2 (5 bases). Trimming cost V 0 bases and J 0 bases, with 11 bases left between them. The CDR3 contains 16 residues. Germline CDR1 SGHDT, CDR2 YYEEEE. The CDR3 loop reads CASSLAGRASTDTQYF. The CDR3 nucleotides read TGTGCCAGCAGCTTGGCCGGGCGGGCAAGCACAGATACGCAGTATTTT.

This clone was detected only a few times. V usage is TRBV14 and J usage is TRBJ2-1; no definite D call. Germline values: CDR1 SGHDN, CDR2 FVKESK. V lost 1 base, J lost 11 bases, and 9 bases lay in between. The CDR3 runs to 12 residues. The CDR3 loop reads CASSQGLFQQFF. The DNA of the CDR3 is TGTGCCAGCAGCCAAGGTCTGTTCCAGCAGTTCTTC. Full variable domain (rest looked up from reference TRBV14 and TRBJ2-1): EAGVTQFPSHSVIEKGQTVTLRCDPISGHDNLYWYRRVMGKEIKFLLHFVKESKQDESGMPNNRFLAERTGGTYSTLKVQPAELEDSGVYFCASSQGLFQQFFGPGTRLTVL.

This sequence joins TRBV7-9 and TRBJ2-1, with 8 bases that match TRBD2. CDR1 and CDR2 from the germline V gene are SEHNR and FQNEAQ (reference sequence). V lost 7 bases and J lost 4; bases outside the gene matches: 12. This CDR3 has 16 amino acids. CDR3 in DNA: TGTGCCAGCATCCCAGCCGGTACTAGCGGTTACAATGAGCAGTTCTTC. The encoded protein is CASIPAGTSGYNEQFF.

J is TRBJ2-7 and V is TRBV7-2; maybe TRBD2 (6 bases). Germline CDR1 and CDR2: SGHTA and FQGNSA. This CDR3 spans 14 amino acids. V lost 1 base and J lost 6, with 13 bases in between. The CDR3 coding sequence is TGTGCCAGCAGCTTAGTAAGCAATAGCGGCGAGCAGTACTTC. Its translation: CASSLVSNSGEQYF. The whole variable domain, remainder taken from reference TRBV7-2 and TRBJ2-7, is GAGVSQSPSNKVTEKGKDVELRCDPISGHTALYWYRQSLGQGLEFLIYFQGNSAPDKSGLPSDRFSAERTGGSVSTLTIQRTQQEDSAVYLCASSLVSNSGEQYFGPGTRLTVT.

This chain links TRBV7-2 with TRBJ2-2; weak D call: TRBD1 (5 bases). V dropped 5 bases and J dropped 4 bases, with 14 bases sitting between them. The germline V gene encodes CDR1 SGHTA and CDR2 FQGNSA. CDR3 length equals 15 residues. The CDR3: CASSVSRTTTGELFF. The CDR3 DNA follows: TGTGCCAGCAGCGTTTCGAGGACAACCACCGGGGAGCTGTTTTTT.

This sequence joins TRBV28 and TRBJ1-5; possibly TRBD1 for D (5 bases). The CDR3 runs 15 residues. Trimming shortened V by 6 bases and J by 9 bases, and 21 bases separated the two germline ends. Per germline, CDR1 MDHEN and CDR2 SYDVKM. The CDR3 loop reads CASSPDRDVSWPQHF. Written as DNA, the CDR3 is TGTGCCAGCAGCCCCGACAGAGACGTATCATGGCCCCAGCATTTT.

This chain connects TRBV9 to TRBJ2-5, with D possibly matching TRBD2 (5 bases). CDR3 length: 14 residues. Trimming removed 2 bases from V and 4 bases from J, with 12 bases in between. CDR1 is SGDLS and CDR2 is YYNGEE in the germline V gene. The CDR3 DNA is TGTGCCAGCAGCGTGGGGAGAATGGGAGAGACCCAGTACTTC. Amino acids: CASSVGRMGETQYF. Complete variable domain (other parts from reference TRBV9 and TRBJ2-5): DSGVTQTPKHLITATGQRVTLRCSPRSGDLSVYWYQQSLDQGLQFLIQYYNGEERAKGNILERFSAQQFPDLHSELNLSSLELGDSALYFCASSVGRMGETQYFGPGTRLLVL.

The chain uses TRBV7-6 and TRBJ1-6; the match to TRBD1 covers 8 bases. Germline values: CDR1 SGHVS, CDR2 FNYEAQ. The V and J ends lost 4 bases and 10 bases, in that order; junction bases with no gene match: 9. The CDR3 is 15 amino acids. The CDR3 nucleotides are TGTGCCAGCAGCTCAGGACAGGGTGGAGAGTCACCCCTCCACTTT. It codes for CASSSGQGGESPLHF.

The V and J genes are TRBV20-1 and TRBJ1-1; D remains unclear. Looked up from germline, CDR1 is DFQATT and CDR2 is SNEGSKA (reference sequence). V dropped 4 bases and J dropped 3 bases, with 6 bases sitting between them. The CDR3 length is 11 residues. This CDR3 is CSATPYTEAFF. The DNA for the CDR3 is TGCAGTGCTACCCCTTACACTGAAGCTTTCTTT.

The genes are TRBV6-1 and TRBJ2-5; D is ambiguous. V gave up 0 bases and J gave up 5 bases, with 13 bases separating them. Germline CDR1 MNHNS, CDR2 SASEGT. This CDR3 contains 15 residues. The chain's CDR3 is CASSEARAVGETQYF. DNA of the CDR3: TGTGCCAGCAGTGAAGCTCGAGCCGTCGGGGAGACCCAGTACTTC.

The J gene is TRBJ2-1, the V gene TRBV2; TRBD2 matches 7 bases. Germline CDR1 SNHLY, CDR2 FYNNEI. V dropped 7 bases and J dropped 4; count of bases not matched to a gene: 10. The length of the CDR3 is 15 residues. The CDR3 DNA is TGTGCCAGCAAGGCTAGAAGCGGGGATTACAATGAGCAGTTCTTC. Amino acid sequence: CASKARSGDYNEQFF.

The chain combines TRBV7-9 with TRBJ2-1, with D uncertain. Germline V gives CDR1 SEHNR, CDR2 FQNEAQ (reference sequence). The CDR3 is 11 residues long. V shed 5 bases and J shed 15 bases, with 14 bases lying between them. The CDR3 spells CASSLTQRRFF. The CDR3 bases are TGTGCCAGCAGCCTCACCCAGAGGCGGTTCTTC. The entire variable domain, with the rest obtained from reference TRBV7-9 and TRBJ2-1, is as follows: DTGVSQNPRHKITKRGQNVTFRCDPISEHNRLYWYRQTLGQGPEFLTYFQNEAQLEKSRLLSDRFSAERPKGSFSTLEIQRTEQGDSAMYLCASSLTQRRFFGPGTRLTVL.

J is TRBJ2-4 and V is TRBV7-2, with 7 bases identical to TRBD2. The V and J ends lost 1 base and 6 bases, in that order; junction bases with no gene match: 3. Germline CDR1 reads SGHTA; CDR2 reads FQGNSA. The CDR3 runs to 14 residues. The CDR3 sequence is CASSLDREVNIQYF. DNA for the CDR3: TGTGCCAGCAGCTTAGACCGGGAGGTAAACATTCAGTACTTC.

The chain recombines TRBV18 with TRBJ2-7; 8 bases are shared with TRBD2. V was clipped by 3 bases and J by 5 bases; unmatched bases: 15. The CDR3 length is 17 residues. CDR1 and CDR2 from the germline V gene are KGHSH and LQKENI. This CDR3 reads CASSPEAAGVVGNEQYF. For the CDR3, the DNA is TGTGCCAGCTCACCGGAAGCAGCGGGGGTAGTAGGAAACGAGCAGTACTTC.

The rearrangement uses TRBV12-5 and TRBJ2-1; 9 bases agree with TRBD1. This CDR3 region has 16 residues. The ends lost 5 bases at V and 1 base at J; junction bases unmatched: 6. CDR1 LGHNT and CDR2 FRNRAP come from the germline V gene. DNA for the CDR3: TGTGCTAGTGGTCCAGGACAGGGGAAATCCTACAATGAGCAGTTCTTC. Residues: CASGPGQGKSYNEQFF. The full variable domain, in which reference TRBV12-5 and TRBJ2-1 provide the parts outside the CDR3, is DARVTQTPRHKVTEMGQEVTMRCQPILGHNTVFWYRQTMMQGLELLAYFRNRAPLDDSGMPKDRFSAEMPDATLATLKIQPSEPRDSAVYFCASGPGQGKSYNEQFFGPGTRLTVL.

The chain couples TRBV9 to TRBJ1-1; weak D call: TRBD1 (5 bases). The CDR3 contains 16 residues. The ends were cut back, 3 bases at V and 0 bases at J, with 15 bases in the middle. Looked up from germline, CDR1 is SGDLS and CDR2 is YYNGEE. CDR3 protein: CASSAPDGHLNTEAFF. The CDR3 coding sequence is TGTGCCAGCAGCGCCCCAGATGGACACTTGAACACTGAAGCTTTCTTT.

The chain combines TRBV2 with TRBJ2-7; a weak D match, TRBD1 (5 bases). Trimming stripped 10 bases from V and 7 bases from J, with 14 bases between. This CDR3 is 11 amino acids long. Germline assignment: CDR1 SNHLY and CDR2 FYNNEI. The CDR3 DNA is TGTGCCAAAGGGGTTTACGAGGAGCAGTACTTC. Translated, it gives CAKGVYEEQYF.

The chain's CDR3 is CASSPPGQSSYEQYF. CDR3 in DNA: TGTGCCAGCTCACCACCGGGACAGAGCTCCTACGAGCAGTACTTC. The chain combines TRBV18 with TRBJ2-7; 7 bases match TRBD1. The trim removed 0 bases at V and 0 bases at J, leaving 2 bases unmatched. The length of the CDR3 is 15 residues. CDR1 and CDR2 (germline): KGHSH, LQKENI.

Here the CDR3 DNA reads TGTGCCATCAGTGAGGTCAGGCAGCAAGAGACCCAGTACTTC. It yields the protein CAISEVRQQETQYF. The chain has TRBV10-3 and TRBJ2-5; D is unresolved. The V end was cut by 2 bases, the J end by 2 bases, with 9 bases between. The CDR3 has 14 residues. Germline CDR1 ENHRY, CDR2 SYGVKD.

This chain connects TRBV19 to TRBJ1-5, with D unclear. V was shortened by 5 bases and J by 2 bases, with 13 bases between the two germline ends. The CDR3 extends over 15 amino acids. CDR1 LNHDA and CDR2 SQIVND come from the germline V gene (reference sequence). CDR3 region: CASSQANLGNQPQHF. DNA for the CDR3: TGTGCCAGTAGTCAGGCAAACCTTGGCAATCAGCCCCAGCATTTT.

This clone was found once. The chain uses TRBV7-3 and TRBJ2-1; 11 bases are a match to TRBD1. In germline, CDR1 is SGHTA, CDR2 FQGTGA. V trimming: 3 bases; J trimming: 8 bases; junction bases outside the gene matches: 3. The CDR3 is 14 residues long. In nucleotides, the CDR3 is TGTGCCAGCAGCTTGGGACAGGGGGGCTATGAGCAGTTCTTC. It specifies CASSLGQGGYEQFF. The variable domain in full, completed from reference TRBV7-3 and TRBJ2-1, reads GAGVSQTPSNKVTEKGKYVELRCDPISGHTALYWYRQSLGQGPEFLIYFQGTGAADDSGLPNDRFFAVRPEGSVSTLKIQRTERGDSAVYLCASSLGQGGYEQFFGPGTRLTVL.

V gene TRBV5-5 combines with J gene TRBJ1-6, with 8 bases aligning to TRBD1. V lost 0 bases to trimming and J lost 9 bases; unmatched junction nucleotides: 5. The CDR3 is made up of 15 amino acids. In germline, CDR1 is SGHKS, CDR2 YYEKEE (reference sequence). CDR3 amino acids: CASSLDQGAFSPLHF. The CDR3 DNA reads TGTGCCAGCAGCTTGGATCAGGGGGCTTTTTCACCCCTCCACTTT. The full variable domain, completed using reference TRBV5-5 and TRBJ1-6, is DAGVTQSPTHLIKTRGQQVTLRCSPISGHKSVSWYQQVLGQGPQFIFQYYEKEERGRGNFPDRFSARQFPNYSSELNVNALLLGDSALYLCASSLDQGAFSPLHFGNGTRLTVT.